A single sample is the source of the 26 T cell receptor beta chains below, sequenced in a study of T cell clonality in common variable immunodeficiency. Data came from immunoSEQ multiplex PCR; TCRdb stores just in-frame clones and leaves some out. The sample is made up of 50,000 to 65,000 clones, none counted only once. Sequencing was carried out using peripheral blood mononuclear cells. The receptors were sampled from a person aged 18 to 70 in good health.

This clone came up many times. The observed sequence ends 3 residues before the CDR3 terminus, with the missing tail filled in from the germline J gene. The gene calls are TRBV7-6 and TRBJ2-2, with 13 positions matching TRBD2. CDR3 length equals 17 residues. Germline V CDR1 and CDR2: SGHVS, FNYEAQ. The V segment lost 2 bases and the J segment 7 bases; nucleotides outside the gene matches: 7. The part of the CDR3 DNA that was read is TGTGCCAGCAGCTTATGGACTAGCGGGAGTGGAGGCGGGGAG. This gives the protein CASSLWTSGSGGGE. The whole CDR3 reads CASSLWTSGSGGGELFF.

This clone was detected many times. The CDR3 loop is CASSFSGGVGANVLTF. CDR3 DNA, as far as it was read: TGTGCCAGCAGCTTTAGCGGGGGGGTCGGGGCCAACGTC. The chain joins TRBV5-4 to TRBJ2-6, with 11 bases matching TRBD2. From the germline J gene comes the end of the CDR3, since the read stops 3 residues before it. The germline V gene encodes CDR1 SGHNT and CDR2 YYREEE (reference sequence). Trimming removed 2 bases from V and 4 bases from J; junction bases left unmatched: 2. CDR3 size: 16 residues.

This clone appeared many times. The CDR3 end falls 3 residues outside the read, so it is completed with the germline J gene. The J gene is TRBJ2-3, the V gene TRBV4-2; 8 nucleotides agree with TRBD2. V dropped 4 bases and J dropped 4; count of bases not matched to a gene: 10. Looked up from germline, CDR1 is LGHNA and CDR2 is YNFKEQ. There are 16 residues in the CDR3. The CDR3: CASSPGLASIADTQYF. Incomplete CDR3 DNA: TGTGCCAGCAGCCCCGGACTAGCTTCTATTGCAGATACG.

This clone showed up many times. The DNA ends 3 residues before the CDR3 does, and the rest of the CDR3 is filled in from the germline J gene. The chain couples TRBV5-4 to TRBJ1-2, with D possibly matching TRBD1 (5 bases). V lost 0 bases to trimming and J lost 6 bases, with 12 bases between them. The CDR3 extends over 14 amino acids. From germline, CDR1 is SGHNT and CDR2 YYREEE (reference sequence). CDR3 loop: CASSLANRMDGYTF. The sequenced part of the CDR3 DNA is TGTGCCAGCAGCTTGGCCAACAGGATGGATGGC.

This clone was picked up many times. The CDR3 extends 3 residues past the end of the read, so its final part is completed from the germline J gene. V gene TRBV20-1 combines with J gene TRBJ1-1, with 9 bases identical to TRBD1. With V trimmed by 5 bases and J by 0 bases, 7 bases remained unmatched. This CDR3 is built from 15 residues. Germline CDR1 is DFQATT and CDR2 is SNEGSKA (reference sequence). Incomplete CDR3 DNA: TGCAGTGCTCGAACCGGACAGGGGATGAACACTGAA. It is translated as CSARTGQGMNTE. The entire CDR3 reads CSARTGQGMNTEAFF.

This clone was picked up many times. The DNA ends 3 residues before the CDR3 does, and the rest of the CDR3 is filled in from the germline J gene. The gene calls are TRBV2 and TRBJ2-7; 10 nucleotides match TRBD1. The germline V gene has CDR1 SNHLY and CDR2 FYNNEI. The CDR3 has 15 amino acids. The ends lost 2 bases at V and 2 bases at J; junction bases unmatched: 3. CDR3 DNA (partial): TGTGCCAGCAGTGAAAGGACAGGGGGTGCCTACGAG. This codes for CASSERTGGAYE. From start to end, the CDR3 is CASSERTGGAYEQYF.

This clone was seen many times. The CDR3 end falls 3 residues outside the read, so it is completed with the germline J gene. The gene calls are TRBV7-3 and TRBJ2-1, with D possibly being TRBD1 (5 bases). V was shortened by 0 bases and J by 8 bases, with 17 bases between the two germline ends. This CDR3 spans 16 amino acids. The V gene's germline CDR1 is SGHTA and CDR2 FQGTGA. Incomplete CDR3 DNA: TGTGCCAGCAGCTTAACCCCCAGGGTCGGTATTGATGAG. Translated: CASSLTPRVGIDE. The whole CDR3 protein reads CASSLTPRVGIDEQFF. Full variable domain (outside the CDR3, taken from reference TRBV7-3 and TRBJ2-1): GAGVSQTPSNKVTEKGKYVELRCDPISGHTALYWYRQSLGQGPEFLIYFQGTGAADDSGLPNDRFFAVRPEGSVSTLKIQRTERGDSAVYLCASSLTPRVGIDEQFFGPGTRLTVL.

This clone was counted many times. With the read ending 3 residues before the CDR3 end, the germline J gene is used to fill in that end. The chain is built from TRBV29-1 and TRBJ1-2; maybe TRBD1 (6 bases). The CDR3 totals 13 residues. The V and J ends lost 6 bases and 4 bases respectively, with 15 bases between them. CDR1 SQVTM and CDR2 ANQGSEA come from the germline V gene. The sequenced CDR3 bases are TGCAGCGTACCTAGGGGGATCGGCTATGGC. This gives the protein CSVPRGIGYG. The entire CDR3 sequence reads CSVPRGIGYGYTF.

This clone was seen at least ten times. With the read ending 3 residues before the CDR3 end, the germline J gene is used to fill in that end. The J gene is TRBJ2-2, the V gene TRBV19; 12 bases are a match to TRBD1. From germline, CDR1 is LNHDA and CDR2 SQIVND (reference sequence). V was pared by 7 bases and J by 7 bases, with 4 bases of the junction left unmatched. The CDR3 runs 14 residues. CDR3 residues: CASKGQGAVGELFF. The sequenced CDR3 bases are TGTGCCAGTAAGGGACAGGGGGCGGTCGGGGAG.

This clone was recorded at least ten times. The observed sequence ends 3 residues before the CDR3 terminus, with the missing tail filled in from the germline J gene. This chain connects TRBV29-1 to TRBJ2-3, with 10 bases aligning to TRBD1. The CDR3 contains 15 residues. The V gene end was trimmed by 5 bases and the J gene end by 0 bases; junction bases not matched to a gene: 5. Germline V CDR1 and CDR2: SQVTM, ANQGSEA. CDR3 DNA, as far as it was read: TGCAGCGTTACCCGACAGGGGGCGAGCACAGATACG. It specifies CSVTRQGASTDT. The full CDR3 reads CSVTRQGASTDTQYF.

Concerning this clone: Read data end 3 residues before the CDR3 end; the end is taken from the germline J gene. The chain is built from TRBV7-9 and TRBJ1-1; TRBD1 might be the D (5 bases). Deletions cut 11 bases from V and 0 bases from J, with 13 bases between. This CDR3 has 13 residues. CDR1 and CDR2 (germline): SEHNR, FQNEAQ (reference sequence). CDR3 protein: CAPREGMNTEAFF. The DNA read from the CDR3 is TGTGCCCCCAGAGAGGGGATGAACACTGAA. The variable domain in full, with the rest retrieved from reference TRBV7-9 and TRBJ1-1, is DTGVSQNPRHKITKRGQNVTFRCDPISEHNRLYWYRQTLGQGPEFLTYFQNEAQLEKSRLLSDRFSAERPKGSFSTLEIQRTEQGDSAMYLCAPREGMNTEAFFGQGTRLTVV.

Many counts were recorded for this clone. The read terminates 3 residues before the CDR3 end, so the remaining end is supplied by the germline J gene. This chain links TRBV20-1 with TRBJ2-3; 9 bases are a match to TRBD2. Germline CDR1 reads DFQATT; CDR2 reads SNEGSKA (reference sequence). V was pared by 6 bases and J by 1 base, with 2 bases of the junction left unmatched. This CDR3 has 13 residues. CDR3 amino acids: CSAVAGGTDTQYF. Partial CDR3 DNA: TGCAGTGCCGTAGCGGGGGGCACAGATACG.

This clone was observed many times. CDR3 bases read: TGTGCCAGCACTATGGCCGGGTTTCGCTATGGC. The encoded protein is CASTMAGFRYG. The entire CDR3 protein reads CASTMAGFRYGYTF. This rearrangement joins TRBV28 to TRBJ1-2; no clear D gene. The read ends 3 residues before the CDR3 terminus; that terminus is restored from the germline J gene. The germline CDR1 and CDR2 sequences are MDHEN and SYDVKM. Trimming pared 7 bases from V and 4 bases from J, leaving 16 bases between. The CDR3 has 14 residues.

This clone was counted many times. This CDR3 is CASRTPRTVEAFF. The sequenced CDR3 bases are TGTGCCAGCAGAACCCCGAGGACAGTTGAA. This rearrangement joins TRBV28 to TRBJ1-1; a weak D match, TRBD1 (6 bases). Sequencing ends 3 residues short of the CDR3 end; the germline J gene provides the rest. V was pared by 6 bases and J by 7 bases, with 15 bases between. The germline gives CDR1 MDHEN, CDR2 SYDVKM. This CDR3 has 13 residues.

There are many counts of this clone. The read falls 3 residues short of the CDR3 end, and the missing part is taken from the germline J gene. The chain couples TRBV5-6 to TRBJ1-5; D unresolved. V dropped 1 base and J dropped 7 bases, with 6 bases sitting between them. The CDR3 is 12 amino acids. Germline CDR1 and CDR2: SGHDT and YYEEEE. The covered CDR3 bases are TGTGCCAGCAGCTTGCATGGCCAGCCC. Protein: CASSLHGQP. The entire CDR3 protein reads CASSLHGQPQHF.

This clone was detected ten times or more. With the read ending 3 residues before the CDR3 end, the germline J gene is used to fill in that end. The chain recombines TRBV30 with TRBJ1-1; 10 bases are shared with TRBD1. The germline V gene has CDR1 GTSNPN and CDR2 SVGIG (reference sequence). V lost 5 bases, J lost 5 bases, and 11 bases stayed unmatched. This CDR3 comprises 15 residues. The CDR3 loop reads CAWLRDRGFGTEAFF. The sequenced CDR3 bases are TGTGCCTGGCTACGGGACAGGGGTTTCGGGACTGAA.

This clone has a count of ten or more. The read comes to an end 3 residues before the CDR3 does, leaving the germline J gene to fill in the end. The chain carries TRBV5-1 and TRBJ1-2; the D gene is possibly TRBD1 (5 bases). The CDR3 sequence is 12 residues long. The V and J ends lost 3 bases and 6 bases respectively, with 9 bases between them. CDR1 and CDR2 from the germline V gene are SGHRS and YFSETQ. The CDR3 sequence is CASSSRGDGYTF. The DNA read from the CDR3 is TGCGCCAGCAGCTCCCGGGGGGATGGC.

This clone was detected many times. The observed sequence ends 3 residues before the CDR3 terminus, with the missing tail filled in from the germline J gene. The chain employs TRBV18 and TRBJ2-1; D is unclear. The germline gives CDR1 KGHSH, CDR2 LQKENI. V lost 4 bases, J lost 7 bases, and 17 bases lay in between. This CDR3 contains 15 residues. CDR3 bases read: TGTGCCAGCTCACGAAACCAGGTCTTGGGTAATGAG. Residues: CASSRNQVLGNE. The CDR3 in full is CASSRNQVLGNEQFF. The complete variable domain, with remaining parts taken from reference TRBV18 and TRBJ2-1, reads NAGVMQNPRHLVRRRGQEARLRCSPMKGHSHVYWYRQLPEEGLKFMVYLQKENIIDESGMPKERFSAEFPKEGPSILRIQQVVRGDSAAYFCASSRNQVLGNEQFFGPGTRLTVL.

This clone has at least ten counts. The CDR3 reads CASSLRFGSGEQFF. The CDR3 bases that were read are TGTGCCAGCAGCTTAAGGTTCGGGAGCGGTGAG. This chain connects TRBV7-8 to TRBJ2-1, with D maybe TRBD2 (6 bases). The missing CDR3 end, 3 residues past where the read stops, is filled in from the germline J gene. Germline values: CDR1 SGHVS, CDR2 FQNEAQ. This CDR3 has 14 amino acids. V gave up 2 bases and J gave up 9 bases, with 14 bases separating them.

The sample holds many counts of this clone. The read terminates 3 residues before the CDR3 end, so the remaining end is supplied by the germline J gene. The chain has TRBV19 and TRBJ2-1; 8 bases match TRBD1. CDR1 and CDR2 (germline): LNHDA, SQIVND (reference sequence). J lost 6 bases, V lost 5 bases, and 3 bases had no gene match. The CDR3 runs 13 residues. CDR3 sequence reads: CASSDRGINEQFF. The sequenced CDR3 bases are TGTGCCAGTAGTGACAGGGGCATCAATGAG.

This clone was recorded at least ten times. The CDR3 bases that were read are TGTGCCAGCAGGGGGCAGTGGGACACCGGGGAG. Its protein is CASRGQWDTGE. The whole CDR3 is CASRGQWDTGELFF. The chain combines TRBV6-4 with TRBJ2-2; tentative D call: TRBD1 (5 bases). The read ends 3 residues shy of where the CDR3 ends; the end is completed using the germline J gene. The germline V gene has CDR1 MRHNA and CDR2 SNTAGT. The V and J ends lost 6 bases and 3 bases respectively, with 11 bases between them. The CDR3 is 14 residues long.

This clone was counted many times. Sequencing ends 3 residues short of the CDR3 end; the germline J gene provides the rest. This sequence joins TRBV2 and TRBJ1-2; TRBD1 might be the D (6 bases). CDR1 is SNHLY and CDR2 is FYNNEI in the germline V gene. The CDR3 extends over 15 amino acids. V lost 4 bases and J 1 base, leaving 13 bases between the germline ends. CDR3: CASSVDRRRNYGYTF. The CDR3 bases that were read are TGTGCCAGCAGTGTGGACAGACGACGTAACTATGGC. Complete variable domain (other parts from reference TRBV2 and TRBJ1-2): EPEVTQTPSHQVTQMGQEVILRCVPISNHLYFYWYRQILGQKVEFLVSFYNNEISEKSEIFDDQFSVERPDGSNFTLKIRSTKLEDSAMYFCASSVDRRRNYGYTFGSGTRLTVV.

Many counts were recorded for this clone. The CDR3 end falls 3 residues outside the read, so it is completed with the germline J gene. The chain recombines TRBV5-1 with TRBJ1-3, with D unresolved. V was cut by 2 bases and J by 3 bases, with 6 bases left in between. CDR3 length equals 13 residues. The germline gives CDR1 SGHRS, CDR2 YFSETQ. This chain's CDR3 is CASSFEGGNTIYF. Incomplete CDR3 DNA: TGCGCCAGCAGCTTTGAGGGTGGAAACACC.

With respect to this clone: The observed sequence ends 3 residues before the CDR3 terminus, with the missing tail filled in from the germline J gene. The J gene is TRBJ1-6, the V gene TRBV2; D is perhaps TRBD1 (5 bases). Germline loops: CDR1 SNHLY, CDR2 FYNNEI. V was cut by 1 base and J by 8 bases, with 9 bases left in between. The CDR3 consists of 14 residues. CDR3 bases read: TGTGCCAGCAGTGAAGACAGGACCTATTCACCC. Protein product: CASSEDRTYSP. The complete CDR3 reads CASSEDRTYSPLHF.

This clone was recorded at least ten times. Incomplete CDR3 DNA: TGCAGCGTGAGGCGGAATGAG. Residues: CSVRRNE. The CDR3 as a whole reads CSVRRNEQFF. The V call is TRBV29-1, the J call TRBJ2-1, with D uncertain. The read ends 3 residues early relative to the CDR3; the germline J gene fills the gap. There are 10 residues in the CDR3. CDR1 and CDR2 from the germline V gene are SQVTM and ANQGSEA. Trimming stripped 6 bases from V and 7 bases from J, with 7 bases between.

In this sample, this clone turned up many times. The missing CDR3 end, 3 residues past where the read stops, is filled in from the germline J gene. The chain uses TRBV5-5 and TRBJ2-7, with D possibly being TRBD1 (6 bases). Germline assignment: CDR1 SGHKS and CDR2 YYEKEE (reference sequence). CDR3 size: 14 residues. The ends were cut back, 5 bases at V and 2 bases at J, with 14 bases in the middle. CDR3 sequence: CASRAGTQTYEQYF. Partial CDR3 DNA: TGTGCCAGCAGAGCCGGGACACAGACCTACGAG.